This T cell receptor beta chain was sequenced during a study of cytomegalovirus exposure and HLA in healthy donors. Study overall: Among 398 genotyped donors, around 80% fell in the Caucasian-associated ancestry cluster. The study, taken as a whole, reports: Rates of TCR association differed by HLA locus in a later analysis, with DRB1 highest and HLA-C lowest.

PCR was performed using 60 Vbeta and 13 Jbeta primers. Produced via immunoSEQ multiplex PCR; TCRdb's table is partial and in-frame only. The profile shows 130,000 or so clones, around 84% of them singletons. Turning to this clone: Its antigen remains unidentified.

Germline lookup yields CDR1 SGHNT and CDR2 YYREEE (reference sequence). Trimming stripped 0 bases from V and 8 bases from J, with 6 bases between. This CDR3 has 13 residues. The clonotype was recovered from a woman aged 18-29 years in good health and CMV-seropositive. This rearrangement joins TRBV5-4 to TRBJ1-6; D is ambiguous. Sequencing input: PBMCs. The CDR3 bases are TGTGCCAGCAGCTTGGCAACGGATTCACCCCTCCACTTT. It specifies CASSLATDSPLHF.